This T cell receptor beta chain appears in the sequencing data of a study of T cell repertoires in cytomegalovirus infection (dated by TCRdb to between 2017 and 2020). Regarding the research as a whole: Because public TCR beta signatures pointed to carriage of CMV infection together with the matching HLA type, the HLA type of each donor mattered for the analysis. Results the study describes overall, beyond this receptor: The ex vivo response was dominated by HLA-C-restricted CMV-specific TCR beta clonotypes, which also provided the single most frequent clonotype in two of eight donors. In both this cohort and an independent roughly 330-donor cohort, the cumulative frequency of public TCR beta family members distinguished carriers of CMV infection plus the relevant HLA type.

V loses 4 bases, J loses 4 bases, and the germline ends lie 13 bases apart. CDR1 MDHEN and CDR2 SYDVKM are derived from the germline V gene. Measured from the cysteine to the phenylalanine, the CDR3 is 14 residues long. Kept here is only the CDR3 DNA, which spans 42 bases and is read in frame from base 1. The sequencer was an Illumina HiSeq 1500. TCRdb trimmed public reads at Q25 via fastp, called clones via MiXCR and kept in-frame beta chains. Merged by CDR3 protein, the rows form single entries marked with the most common genes and DNA. The sample profile shows fewer than 300,000 distinct CDR3 sequences; around 25% of them were found once. Of the sample, over 11% is held by the ten largest clones. In regard to this clonotype: Its antigen remains unidentified. No much larger clone exists at a distance of one base, and base qualities are not known.

Sequencing was performed on PBMCs. The chain links TRBV28 with TRBJ1-1; the D region possibly corresponds to TRBD1 (6 bases align). The TCR comes from a human donor in good health (CMV status not recorded). Some clones in this sample may be carry-over from other donors' samples. The DNA sequence is given as TGTGCCAGCAGTTCGATAGGGGGTGCCACTGAAGCTTTCTTT. This is translated as CASSSIGGATEAFF.